These T cell receptor beta chains were read from a single sample in a study of T cell repertoires in aging, cancer and after chemotherapy. TCRdb recomputed calls from the multiplex PCR reads with MiXCR, one row per CDR3 protein. Of a few thousand distinct CDR3 sequences in the sample, over 50% are singletons; the top ten hold 25% to 30%. Sequenced input: blood. The receptors stem from a human donor with a solid tumor. Both conserved end residues are part of each CDR3. A D gene is named only where the DNA matches it firmly. Size is stated for part of the rows, as once, few or many counts, or as a class when the clone is expanded.

D	size	V	J	DNA	CDR3
TRBD1	few	TRBV11-1	TRBJ1-4	TGTGCCAGCAGCGTTGGACAGGGGGCGGATGAAAAACTGTTTTTT	CASSVGQGADEKLFF
TRBD2	.	TRBV19	TRBJ2-3	TGTGCCACGACTAGCGGGCGCACAGATACGCAGTATTTT	CATTSGRTDTQYF
.	.	TRBV6-5	TRBJ2-7	TGTGCCAGCGAAGGCCTAGCCCCCGGCAAGCAGTACTTC	CASEGLAPGKQYF
TRBD1	once	TRBV28	TRBJ1-3	TGTGCCAGCAGTCCGGACAGGGGGCGCGTAAACACCATATATTTT	CASSPDRGRVNTIYF
.	.	TRBV30	TRBJ1-2	TGTGCCTGGAGGGGTGCGGGTGGCTACACCTTC	CAWRGAGGYTF
TRBD1	.	TRBV30	TRBJ1-3	TGTGCCTGGATATCCGGGACAGGGTTGTCTGGAAACACCATATATTTT	CAWISGTGLSGNTIYF
.	.	TRBV5-1	TRBJ1-2	TGCGCCAGCAGCTTGGTGGGAGTCAGGCATGGCTACACCTTC	CASSLVGVRHGYTF
.	.	TRBV6-2/TRBV6-3	TRBJ1-1	TGTGCCAGCACCCAACTCGGCAGGGACTTAGGTATCACTGAAGCTTTCTTT	CASTQLGRDLGITEAFF
TRBD2	.	TRBV7-2	TRBJ2-1	TGTGCCAGCAGCTTAAAACTAGCGGGAGGCCTCTACAATGAGCAGTTCTTC	CASSLKLAGGLYNEQFF
.	.	TRBV7-6	TRBJ2-7	TGTGCCAGCAGCAAAAGCGAGAACTCCTACGAGCAGTACTTC	CASSKSENSYEQYF
.	once	TRBV6-1	TRBJ2-5	TGTGCCAGCAGTGTTGGGGGGAGTAGAGAGACCCAGTACTTC	CASSVGGSRETQYF
.	few	TRBV12-3/TRBV12-4	TRBJ1-1	TGTGCCAGCCAAGCGCGCCTGATGAACACTGAAGCTTTCTTT	CASQARLMNTEAFF
.	few	TRBV27	TRBJ1-1	TGTGCCAGCAGTTTAAGCCCCAGGGCCCTCCAGAACACTGAAGCTTTCTTT	CASSLSPRALQNTEAFF
.	.	TRBV24-1	TRBJ1-2	TGTGCCACCAGTGATTCCGCTTATGGCTACACCTTC	CATSDSAYGYTF
.	.	TRBV29-1	TRBJ2-7	TGCAGCGTTGAGGGAAGTGAGCAGTACTTC	CSVEGSEQYF
.	once	TRBV20-1	TRBJ2-5	TGCAGTGCTAGAAAGACTTCTCAAGAGACCCAGTACTTC	CSARKTSQETQYF
.	.	TRBV7-2	TRBJ2-3	TGTGCCAGCAGCTTGCAGGGGACAGATACGCAGTATTTT	CASSLQGTDTQYF
.	.	TRBV28	TRBJ1-6	TGTGCCAGCAGTTTCTCGGCAGGGGAAGGATCACCCCTCCACTTT	CASSFSAGEGSPLHF
.	.	TRBV20-1	TRBJ2-7	TGCAGTGACGAGAGGTCCTCCTACGAGCAGTACTTC	CSDERSSYEQYF
.	.	TRBV7-2	TRBJ2-7	TGTGCCAGCAGCCCCCCCCAGGGTCCCGAAGAGCAGTACTTC	CASSPPQGPEEQYF
.	.	TRBV20-1	TRBJ2-7	.	CSARVWGQGAIPTYEQYF
TRBD1	.	TRBV7-3	TRBJ2-7	TGTGCCAGCAGCCCAACGACAGGGTGGGGCGAGCAGTACTTC	CASSPTTGWGEQYF
.	.	TRBV19	TRBJ2-2	TGTGCCAGTAGTCAGTTTAGCACCGGGGAGCTGTTTTTT	CASSQFSTGELFF
TRBD1	.	TRBV13	TRBJ1-3	TGTGCCAGCACCGTCGGCAGGGCCAGGGGGGGAAACACCATATATTTT	CASTVGRARGGNTIYF
TRBD2	.	TRBV5-4	TRBJ2-2	TGTGCCAGCAGCTACCCCCAAGCGGGAGCCACGAACACCGGGGAGCTGTTTTTT	CASSYPQAGATNTGELFF
.	.	TRBV27	TRBJ1-2	TGTGCCAGCAGGTGGGATGGGCACGGCTATGGCTACACCTTC	CASRWDGHGYGYTF
TRBD1	few	TRBV19	TRBJ1-2	TGTGCCAGTACAAAATCGGTGCGACAGGGCCAAAACTATGGCTACACCTTC	CASTKSVRQGQNYGYTF
TRBD1	.	TRBV7-2	TRBJ1-2	TGTGCCAGCAGCCGCCCGCCGGGACAGGAGCGTTATGGCTACACCTTC	CASSRPPGQERYGYTF
.	few	TRBV6-1	TRBJ2-7	TGTGCCAGCAGTTGGACTAACTACGAGCAGTACTTC	CASSWTNYEQYF
TRBD1	.	TRBV5-6	TRBJ2-5	TGTGCCAGCAGCGCCGAGACAGGGGAGAGCGAGACCCAGTACTTC	CASSAETGESETQYF
TRBD1	.	TRBV5-5	TRBJ2-7	TGTGCCAGCAGCTCTTTCCGGGACAGCTACGAGCAGTACTTC	CASSSFRDSYEQYF
TRBD2	.	TRBV15	TRBJ2-7	TGTGCCACCAGCAGGTCCGCGGGAGGTTACGAGCAGTACTTC	CATSRSAGGYEQYF
.	.	TRBV13	TRBJ1-2	TGTGCCAGCGCCCGGGACCGCGGGCTTAACTATGGCTACACCTTC	CASARDRGLNYGYTF
TRBD1	few	TRBV30	TRBJ1-1	TGTGCCTGGAGCCCCGGGACAGGGTTTGAAGCTTTCTTT	CAWSPGTGFEAFF
TRBD2	.	TRBV11-2	TRBJ2-7	TGTGCCAGCAGCCGCCTATTAAGCGGGAGGAGAGACGAGCAGTACTTC	CASSRLLSGRRDEQYF
.	.	TRBV20-1	TRBJ1-6	TGCAGTGCTAGGAAGGGGGAAAATTCACCCCTCCACTTT	CSARKGENSPLHF